This note documents a single T cell receptor (beta chain) sequence. The sample originates from a study of blood T cell repertoires in COVID-19. Whole-study context: Samples representing acute and convalescent COVID-19 were sourced from the United States, Italy and Spain. PBMCs, B-cell-depleted T cells, or T cells provided the cDNA or gDNA that made up the material.

J lost 0 bases, V lost 5 bases, and 3 bases had no gene match. The germline gives CDR1 SGHVS, CDR2 FQNEAQ. The CDR3 is 14 amino acids. Original analysis: Estimation of nucleated cell counts was performed using reference gene primer amplification. The method was immunoSEQ multiplex PCR; TCRdb's version includes in-frame clones alone and lacks a portion of them. That table is the source of V, J and clone size, and D and trimming were worked out from the DNA. The sample lists under 150,000 clones; 79% were seen once. Source material: peripheral blood. The V gene is TRBV7-8, the J gene TRBJ1-1, with 7 nucleotides matching TRBD1. The sequence derives from a man aged 45-65 years with active or convalescent COVID-19. The CDR3 region is CASSGGTVNTEAFF. In DNA, the CDR3 is TGTGCCAGCAGCGGGGGGACAGTGAACACTGAAGCTTTCTTT.